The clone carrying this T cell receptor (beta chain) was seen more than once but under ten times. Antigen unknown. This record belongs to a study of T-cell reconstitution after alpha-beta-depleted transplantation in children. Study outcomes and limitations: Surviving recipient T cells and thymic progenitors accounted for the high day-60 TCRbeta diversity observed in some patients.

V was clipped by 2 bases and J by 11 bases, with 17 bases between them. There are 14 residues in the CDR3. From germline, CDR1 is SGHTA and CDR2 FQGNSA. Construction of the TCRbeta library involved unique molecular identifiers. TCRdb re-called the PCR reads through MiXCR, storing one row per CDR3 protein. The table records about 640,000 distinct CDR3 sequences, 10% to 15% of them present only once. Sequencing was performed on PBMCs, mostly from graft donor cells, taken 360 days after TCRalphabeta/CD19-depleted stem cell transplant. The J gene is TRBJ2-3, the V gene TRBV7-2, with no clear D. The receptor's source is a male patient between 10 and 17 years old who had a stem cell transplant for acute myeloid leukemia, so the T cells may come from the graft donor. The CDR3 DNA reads TGTGCCAGCAGCTTATATGGAGCGCAGCCAGGGCAGTATTTT. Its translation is CASSLYGAQPGQYF.